This T cell receptor (beta chain) was sequenced in a study of blood T cell repertoires in COVID-19. Original handling: Amplification of reference gene primers was used by the study to estimate nucleated cell counts. TCRdb's copy holds only in-frame clones and misses some; the assay was immunoSEQ multiplex PCR. D and trimming come from the DNA, and the V and J calls and clone size come from that table. The sample includes 310,000 or so clones, 75% to 95% of them seen just once. V was clipped by 3 bases and J by 8 bases, with 9 bases between them. The CDR3 length is 12 residues. Germline V gene sequence: CDR1 SGHKS, CDR2 YYEKEE (reference sequence).

Sequencing used PBMCs or T cells enriched from blood (not recorded which). This chain uses TRBV5-5 with TRBJ2-1; D perhaps matches TRBD1 (6 bases). The TCR comes from a woman in her twenties or thirties who had recovered from COVID-19. The chain's CDR3 is CASSSGVDEQFF. In DNA form, the CDR3 reads TGTGCCAGCAGCTCAGGGGTGGATGAGCAGTTCTTC.